This TCR beta chain is drawn from a study of T cells in Graves' hyperthyroidism and ophthalmopathy. RNA transcripts yielded amplified TCR beta CDR3 regions. The HTBI set primed first-round TCR CDR3 RT-PCR. In TCRdb, the multiplex PCR reads were re-called with MiXCR into one record per CDR3 protein. The data contain roughly 500,000 distinct CDR3 sequences, around a fifth of them singletons. Diagnosis rested on symptoms, serum thyroxine and TRAb, thyroid ultrasound, and orbital computed tomography. PBMCs stemmed from less than 13 ml fresh peripheral blood. Germline V gives CDR1 SGHNT, CDR2 YYREEE (reference sequence). The CDR3 has 15 amino acids. Trimming shortened V by 0 bases and J by 2 bases, and 10 bases separated the two germline ends. This clonotype has just a few counts.

Sequencing used blood. The origin of this receptor is a woman in her 70s with Graves' ophthalmopathy. The V gene is TRBV5-4, the J gene TRBJ2-3; D gene unclear. The CDR3 DNA reads as TGTGCCAGCAGCTTGGTGGGCCGCACCACAGATACGCAGTATTTT. Translating it yields CASSLVGRTTDTQYF. The complete variable domain, with remaining parts taken from reference TRBV5-4 and TRBJ2-3, reads ETGVTQSPTHLIKTRGQQVTLRCSSQSGHNTVSWYQQALGQGPQFIFQYYREEENGRGNFPPRFSGLQFPNYSSELNVNALELDDSALYLCASSLVGRTTDTQYFGPGTRLTVL.